Included here is one T cell receptor (beta chain) sequence, with context. The antigen is not known. CDR3 length equals 18 residues. Trimming stripped 3 bases from V and 0 bases from J, with 20 bases between. Germline assignment: CDR1 LNHDA and CDR2 SQIVND (reference sequence). This specimen comes from a study of T cell responses to AZD1222 COVID-19 vaccine. Study overall: Investigators merged groups given second doses at roughly 4 or roughly 12 weeks. Findings and limits, study-wide: The donor cohort was predominantly white British with a female majority, and clonal diversity may have been underestimated.

Produced via immunoSEQ multiplex PCR; TCRdb's table is partial and in-frame only. The data contain more than 110,000 clones, 92% of them singletons. This chain links TRBV19 with TRBJ1-1, with D unclear. Sequencing used peripheral blood, obtained on day 0 of AZD1222 vaccination. This clonotype was obtained from an adult in good health. The CDR3 is CASSILQAPSRLNTEAFF. CDR3 nucleotides: TGTGCCAGTAGTATCCTTCAGGCGCCTAGCCGTCTGAACACTGAAGCTTTCTTT.